This TCR beta chain came from a study of cytomegalovirus exposure and HLA in healthy donors. Study background: There were under 140 million unique TCR beta sequences, drawn from 150 million to 200 million T cells, in an earlier analysis. Assignment to the Caucasian-associated ancestry cluster applied to more than 75% of the 300 to 500 genotyped donors. Points from the study as a whole: Productive rates of about 87% or about 30% were seen for most TCR beta V segments in an earlier analysis.

Only a few counts were recorded for this clone. Its antigen is unknown. The PCR contained 60 Vbeta and 13 Jbeta primers. Only in-frame clones appear in the TCRdb table, and some are missing; sequencing was by immunoSEQ multiplex PCR. The table has some 150,000 clones, about 9.1% seen once. Germline CDR1 reads SGHRS; CDR2 reads YFSETQ. After removal of 0 bases from V and 0 bases from J, the junction contained 2 bases not matched to a gene. This CDR3 contains 15 residues. The sequence came from a woman between 40 and 55 years old in good health and CMV-seropositive. The V call is TRBV5-1, the J call TRBJ1-1, with 7 bases that match TRBD1. Sequences were obtained from PBMCs. The CDR3 spells CASSLAQGLNTEAFF. The CDR3 DNA sequence: TGCGCCAGCAGCTTGGCACAGGGGCTGAACACTGAAGCTTTCTTT. Looking up the rest from reference TRBV5-1 and TRBJ1-1 gives the full variable domain: KAGVTQTPRYLIKTRGQQVTLSCSPISGHRSVSWYQQTPGQGLQFLFEYFSETQRNKGNFPGRFSGRQFSNSRSEMNVSTLELGDSALYLCASSLAQGLNTEAFFGQGTRLTVV.